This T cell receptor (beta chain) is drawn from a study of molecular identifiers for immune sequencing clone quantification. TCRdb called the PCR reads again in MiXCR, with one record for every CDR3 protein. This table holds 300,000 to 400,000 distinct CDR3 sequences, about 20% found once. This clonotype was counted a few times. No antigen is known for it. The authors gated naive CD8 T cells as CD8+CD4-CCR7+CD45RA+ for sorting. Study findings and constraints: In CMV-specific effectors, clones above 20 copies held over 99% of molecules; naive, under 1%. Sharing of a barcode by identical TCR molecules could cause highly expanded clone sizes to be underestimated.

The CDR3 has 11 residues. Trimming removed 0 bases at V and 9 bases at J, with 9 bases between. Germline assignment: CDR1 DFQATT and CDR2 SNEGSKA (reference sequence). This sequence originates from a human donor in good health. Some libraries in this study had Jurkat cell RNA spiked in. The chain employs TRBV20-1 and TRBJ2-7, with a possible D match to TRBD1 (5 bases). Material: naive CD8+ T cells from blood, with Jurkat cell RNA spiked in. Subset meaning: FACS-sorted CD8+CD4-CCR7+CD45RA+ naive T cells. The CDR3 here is CSARDIGVQYF. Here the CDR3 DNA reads TGCAGTGCTAGAGATATAGGGGTGCAGTACTTC.